The 29 T cell receptor beta chains below come from one sample, sequenced in a study of Graves' ophthalmopathy and Graves' hyperthyroidism. Amplification of TCR beta CDR3 regions used RNA transcripts. Amplification began with first-round RT-PCR using HTBI primers, then second-round multiplex PCR was performed. TCRdb re-analysed the multiplex PCR reads in MiXCR, keeping a single row per CDR3 protein. This sample has around 590,000 distinct CDR3 sequences; approximately 37% occur once, and the top ten carry about 4%. The sample consisted of peripheral blood or thyroid tissue (not recorded which). These TCRs come from an adult man with Graves' hyperthyroidism.

This clonotype was picked up many times. This chain links TRBV7-2 with TRBJ2-7, with TRBD2 matching 9 bases. This CDR3 has 14 amino acids. The trim removed 2 bases at V and 5 bases at J, leaving 4 bases unmatched. Germline lookup yields CDR1 SGHTA and CDR2 FQGNSA. The CDR3 DNA is TGTGCCAGCAGCTTAAGTAGCGGGAGCAACGAGCAGTACTTC. Translated, it gives CASSLSSGSNEQYF.

This clonotype showed up many times. The gene calls are TRBV6-5 and TRBJ2-5; 11 bases are shared with TRBD2. This CDR3 is built from 20 residues. V lost 4 bases and J lost 4; bases outside the gene matches: 20. Germline CDR1 and CDR2: MNHEY and SVGAGI. DNA of the CDR3: TGTGCCAGCAGTTTCAACACTTTAGCGGGAGGGAATTTAGGGGGAGAGACCCAGTACTTC. Translated: CASSFNTLAGGNLGGETQYF.

The J gene is TRBJ1-6, the V gene TRBV2, with D perhaps TRBD1 (5 bases). The germline CDR1 and CDR2 sequences are SNHLY and FYNNEI. V was cut by 2 bases and J by 9 bases, with 11 bases left in between. The CDR3 consists of 14 residues. The CDR3 DNA sequence: TGTGCCAGCAGTGAAATTAGTGGGGGTTCACCCCTCCACTTT. It is translated as CASSEISGGSPLHF.

The chain recombines TRBV29-1 with TRBJ2-7; the D gene could be TRBD1 or TRBD2 (5 bases each). V lost 7 bases, J lost 2 bases, and 18 bases lay in between. CDR3 length: 14 residues. Looked up from germline, CDR1 is SQVTM and CDR2 is ANQGSEA. The CDR3 region has the DNA TGCAGCGCGGGGCCTGGGGCAGGAGCCTACGAGCAGTACTTC. Translated: CSAGPGAGAYEQYF.

This clonotype was found many times. The chain is built from TRBV7-8 and TRBJ2-7; possibly TRBD1 for D (5 bases). In germline, CDR1 is SGHVS, CDR2 FQNEAQ. This CDR3 is built from 14 residues. V dropped 2 bases and J dropped 3 bases, with 11 bases sitting between them. This CDR3 reads CASSLTPGIYEQYF. The CDR3 nucleotides read TGTGCCAGCAGCTTAACCCCAGGGATCTACGAGCAGTACTTC.

This clonotype was detected ten times or more. The rearrangement links TRBV20-1 to TRBJ1-5; no clear D. The CDR3 length is 13 residues. CDR1 is DFQATT and CDR2 is SNEGSKA in the germline V gene (reference sequence). The germline V and J ends were trimmed by 3 bases and 6 bases, with 12 bases remaining between them. CDR3 in amino acids: CSASSKVSQPQHF. As DNA, the CDR3 is TGCAGTGCTAGTTCAAAGGTGAGTCAGCCCCAGCATTTT.

There are a few counts of this clonotype. The chain links TRBV7-8 to TRBJ2-7, with D tentatively TRBD1 or TRBD2 (6 bases each). CDR1 is SGHVS, CDR2 FQNEAQ, per germline. This CDR3 is 14 amino acids long. Trimming pared 1 base from V and 6 bases from J, leaving 13 bases between. Here the CDR3 reads CASSLEGGLSEQYF. The CDR3 DNA is TGTGCCAGCAGCTTAGAGGGGGGTTTAAGCGAGCAGTACTTC.

Only one count was recorded for this clonotype. This may come from a read error, since a much larger clone is one base off. The chain carries TRBV25-1 and TRBJ1-2; D is perhaps TRBD1 (5 bases). Looked up from germline, CDR1 is MGHDK and CDR2 is SYGVNS. This CDR3 has 15 residues. CDR3 residues: CASSPRGEVGYSYTF. The CDR3 nucleotides are TGTGCCAGCAGCCCACGGGGGGAGGTTGGCTATAGCTACACCTTC.

The J gene is TRBJ2-2, the V gene TRBV4-2, with D perhaps TRBD1 or TRBD2 (6 bases each). This CDR3 has 16 amino acids. Germline CDR1 and CDR2: LGHNA and YNFKEQ. The V end lost 3 bases, the J end lost 5 bases, and 16 bases lay between the germline ends. CDR3 residues: CASSQGRRQDTGELFF. In nucleotides, the CDR3 is TGTGCCAGCAGCCAGGGGAGGAGACAGGATACCGGGGAGCTGTTTTTT.

This clonotype was seen at least ten times. The chain joins TRBV29-1 to TRBJ2-7, with D possibly TRBD1 on 6 matching bases. Trimming took 4 bases from V and 2 from J, leaving 9 bases between them. Germline lookup yields CDR1 SQVTM and CDR2 ANQGSEA. There are 12 residues in the CDR3. CDR3 region: CSVVSGAYEQYF. The CDR3 coding sequence is TGCAGCGTTGTCTCAGGGGCCTACGAGCAGTACTTC.

This clonotype was detected a few times. The chain has TRBV6-1 and TRBJ2-7, with 8 bases matching TRBD2. CDR1 is MNHNS and CDR2 is SASEGT in the germline V gene. V dropped 8 bases and J dropped 1; count of bases not matched to a gene: 1. This CDR3 is built from 12 residues. The CDR3 sequence is CASGGRSYEQYF. DNA of the CDR3: TGTGCCAGCGGCGGGAGGTCCTACGAGCAGTACTTC.

The chain combines TRBV3-1 with TRBJ1-5; D remains ambiguous. Germline V gives CDR1 LGHDT, CDR2 YNNKEL (reference sequence). The CDR3 totals 14 residues. V was cut by 2 bases and J by 0 bases, with 5 bases left in between. CDR3 sequence reads: CASSQLISNQPQHF. The CDR3 nucleotides read TGTGCCAGCAGCCAACTCATTAGCAATCAGCCCCAGCATTTT.

The chain carries TRBV30 and TRBJ1-5; TRBD1 is a possible D gene (6 bases). The CDR3 runs to 13 residues. Per the germline V gene, CDR1 is GTSNPN and CDR2 is SVGIG (reference sequence). V was clipped by 3 bases and J by 11 bases, with 17 bases between them. CDR3 amino acids: CAWRRGIQETQHF. The CDR3 DNA reads TGTGCCTGGAGAAGGGGGATCCAAGAGACCCAGCATTTT.

At least ten counts were recorded for this clonotype. The rearrangement links TRBV20-1 to TRBJ1-2; D is ambiguous. Germline CDR1 and CDR2: DFQATT and SNEGSKA (reference sequence). The V gene lost 0 bases and the J gene lost 8 bases, with 19 bases spanning the gap. The CDR3 runs 15 residues. This CDR3 reads CSAREYKARLFGYTF. As DNA, the CDR3 is TGCAGTGCTAGAGAGTACAAGGCCCGTCTTTTCGGCTACACCTTC.

With regard to this clonotype: This may come from a read error, since a much larger clone is one base off. The chain uses TRBV6-1 and TRBJ1-5; perhaps TRBD1 as D (5 bases). The CDR3 totals 13 residues. Germline CDR1 and CDR2: MNHNS and SASEGT. Trimming removed 2 bases at V and 7 bases at J, with 9 bases between. CDR3 DNA: TGTGCCAGCAGTGAAAGGGAGGGGCAGCCCCAGCATTTT. This gives the protein CASSEREGQPQHF.

In its sample, this clonotype was seen many times. The rearrangement uses TRBV9 and TRBJ1-5; D gene ambiguous. The CDR3 loop spans 15 amino acids. The germline V gene encodes CDR1 SGDLS and CDR2 YYNGEE. V lost 0 bases and J 0 bases, leaving 7 bases between the germline ends. CDR3 sequence: CASSVDGNSNQPQHF. CDR3 DNA sequence: TGTGCCAGCAGCGTAGATGGAAATAGCAATCAGCCCCAGCATTTT.

The chain uses TRBV7-8 and TRBJ2-2; no reliable D call. There are 13 residues in the CDR3. The germline V and J ends were trimmed by 11 bases and 6 bases, with 16 bases remaining between them. From germline, CDR1 is SGHVS and CDR2 FQNEAQ. CDR3 region: CAWSSFWAGELFF. Here the CDR3 DNA reads TGTGCCTGGAGCTCATTTTGGGCCGGGGAGCTGTTTTTT.

CDR3: CASSPRDRDLKYF. DNA of the CDR3: TGTGCCAGCTCACCACGGGACAGGGATCTGAAGTACTTC. The chain links TRBV18 to TRBJ2-7, with TRBD1 matching over 9 bases. From germline, CDR1 is KGHSH and CDR2 LQKENI. This CDR3 region has 13 residues. V lost 1 base and J lost 11; bases outside the gene matches: 6.

The chain joins TRBV3-1 to TRBJ1-1, with D possibly matching TRBD1 (5 bases). Germline values: CDR1 LGHDT, CDR2 YNNKEL (reference sequence). This CDR3 has 14 amino acids. V shed 3 bases and J shed 3 bases, with 11 bases lying between them. The CDR3 nucleotides read TGTGCCAGCAGCCAGACGACAGCTCACACTGAAGCTTTCTTT. It translates to CASSQTTAHTEAFF.

This chain joins TRBV20-1 and TRBJ1-4; 9 bases match TRBD1. The CDR3 consists of 16 residues. J gave up 7 bases and V 2 bases, and 11 bases lay outside the gene matches. CDR1 is DFQATT, CDR2 SNEGSKA, per germline (reference sequence). The CDR3 is CSARFADRGGGEKLFF. The CDR3, as DNA: TGCAGTGCTAGATTCGCGGACAGGGGCGGTGGTGAAAAACTGTTTTTT.

This sequence joins TRBV29-1 and TRBJ2-5; D is unclear. CDR3 length: 11 residues. CDR1 is SQVTM, CDR2 ANQGSEA, per germline. Trimming took off 5 bases at V and 4 bases at J, with 8 bases between the two ends. The CDR3 DNA sequence: TGCAGCGTTAGCCCTGGAGAGACCCAGTACTTC. Translation: CSVSPGETQYF.

On this clonotype itself: This may be a read error: a much more frequent sequence differs by one nucleotide. The chain has TRBV20-1 and TRBJ2-2, with 12 bases identical to TRBD2. Per the germline V gene, CDR1 is DFQATT and CDR2 is SNEGSKA (reference sequence). This CDR3 is built from 15 residues. V dropped 2 bases and J dropped 5; count of bases not matched to a gene: 3. The CDR3 DNA is TGCAGTGCTAGACGGCTAGCGGGAGGGACCGGGGAGCTGTTTTTT. It yields the protein CSARRLAGGTGELFF.

This clonotype was counted ten times or more. The CDR3 DNA is TGTGCCAGCAGCTTACTACGGCAGACCTCGGGTCAGCCCCAGCATTTT. Its protein is CASSLLRQTSGQPQHF. The J gene is TRBJ1-5, the V gene TRBV7-2; no clear D gene. Germline V gives CDR1 SGHTA, CDR2 FQGNSA. The length of the CDR3 is 16 residues. V gave up 2 bases and J gave up 6 bases, with 17 bases separating them.

This clonotype came up many times. This chain uses TRBV6-1 with TRBJ1-5, with D uncertain. CDR1 and CDR2 from the germline V gene are MNHNS and SASEGT. V lost 1 base and J lost 4, with 17 bases in between. The CDR3 is made up of 17 amino acids. Written as DNA, the CDR3 is TGTGCCAGCAGTGAAGGGCCTTGGGCAGGCCTTAATCAGCCCCAGCATTTT. This codes for CASSEGPWAGLNQPQHF.

This clonotype was seen repeatedly, ten times or more. The chain carries TRBV20-1 and TRBJ2-7, with 12 bases lining up with TRBD2. Germline trimming cut 2 bases from V and 2 bases from J; bases unmatched to any gene: 7. Germline V lookup: CDR1 DFQATT, CDR2 SNEGSKA (reference sequence). The CDR3 length is 16 residues. The CDR3 is CSARTGLAGPPYEQYF. The CDR3 DNA follows: TGCAGTGCTAGAACGGGACTAGCGGGCCCCCCCTACGAGCAGTACTTC.

The chain recombines TRBV6-1 with TRBJ1-5; D possibly corresponds to TRBD1 (6 bases). The germline gives CDR1 MNHNS, CDR2 SASEGT. V lost 0 bases, J lost 4 bases, and 13 bases lay in between. The CDR3 sequence is 16 residues long. The CDR3 bases are TGTGCCAGCAGTGAAGCCGAGACAGGCCTTAATCAGCCCCAGCATTTT. Translation: CASSEAETGLNQPQHF.

This clonotype appeared many times. The chain couples TRBV9 to TRBJ1-2; D is possibly TRBD1 (6 bases). Germline V gene sequence: CDR1 SGDLS, CDR2 YYNGEE. The V end was cut by 4 bases, the J end by 4 bases, with 11 bases between. This CDR3 is built from 13 residues. The CDR3 region is CASSSWGAYGYTF. Written as DNA, the CDR3 is TGTGCCAGCAGCTCTTGGGGGGCCTATGGCTACACCTTC.

This clonotype came up once. This chain joins TRBV29-1 and TRBJ2-7; perhaps D is TRBD1 or TRBD2 (5 bases each). CDR3 size: 13 residues. The germline gives CDR1 SQVTM, CDR2 ANQGSEA. V was trimmed by 3 bases and J by 0 bases, leaving 9 bases between them. The DNA of the CDR3 is TGCAGCGTTGATCGGGGCAACTCCTACGAGCAGTACTTC. This gives the protein CSVDRGNSYEQYF.

This clonotype was recorded at least ten times. This chain uses TRBV4-1 with TRBJ1-5; D not resolved. The CDR3 consists of 14 residues. From germline, CDR1 is MGHRA and CDR2 YSYEKL. Trimming stripped 1 base from V and 3 bases from J, with 7 bases between. The CDR3 region has the DNA TGCGCCAGCAGCCAAGCGGTGGTCAATCAGCCCCAGCATTTT. The encoded protein is CASSQAVVNQPQHF.